The 10 T cell receptor beta chains presented below share a single source sample, sequenced in a study of neurological immune-mediated disorders. TCRdb recomputed calls from the 5' RACE reads with MiXCR, one row per CDR3 protein. Among some 60,000 distinct CDR3 sequences listed, more than 8% were seen once. Specified time point: longitudinal time-point 2. The specimen was PBMCs. These receptors all come from a man aged 30 to 39 in good health.

This clonotype showed up many times. The chain employs TRBV7-8 and TRBJ2-7; D unresolved. Germline V gene data show CDR1 as SGHVS and CDR2 as FQNEAQ. V lost 5 bases and J lost 4, with 15 bases in between. CDR3 length: 14 amino acids. CDR3 sequence: CASSATVSSYEQYF. The CDR3 DNA is TGTGCCAGCAGCGCCACTGTGAGCTCGTACGAGCAGTACTTC.

The table lists this clonotype with many counts. The chain uses TRBV20-1 and TRBJ1-5, with a weak D call TRBD1 (5 bases). This CDR3 contains 18 residues. Trimming removed 5 bases at V and 0 bases at J, with 23 bases between. CDR1 is DFQATT and CDR2 is SNEGSKA in the germline V gene (reference sequence). The CDR3 loop is CSAGPGLLAQYSNQPQHF. Written as DNA, the CDR3 is TGCAGTGCTGGACCGGGACTCCTGGCTCAATATAGCAATCAGCCCCAGCATTTT.

To note about this clonotype: A much larger clone differs by one base, so this may be a read error. This sequence joins TRBV7-6 and TRBJ2-3; possibly TRBD1 for D (6 bases). This CDR3 has 13 residues. CDR1 is SGHVS and CDR2 is FNYEAQ in the germline V gene. CDR3 sequence reads: CASTLRDTDMQYF. The CDR3 coding sequence is TGTGCCAGCACCCTAAGGGACACAGATATGCAGTATTTT.

This clonotype was seen ten or more times. The junction departs from germline at one end; a sequencing error may be responsible. This chain uses TRBV7-9 with TRBJ1-1, with TRBD1 as a possible D gene (6 bases). Germline CDR1 reads SEHNR; CDR2 reads FQNEAQ (reference sequence). CDR3 length: 14 residues. In nucleotides, the CDR3 is TGTGCCAGCAGCTTCCGCCCCGAGGGGGGGGCGACGGGCTTT. It yields the protein CASSFRPEGGATGF.

This clonotype appeared many times. The rearrangement uses TRBV7-8 and TRBJ1-2, with D possibly being TRBD1 (6 bases). The V end lost 0 bases, the J end lost 5 bases, and 13 bases lay between the germline ends. Germline loops: CDR1 SGHVS, CDR2 FQNEAQ. CDR3 length equals 15 residues. CDR3 region: CASSLATGTGYGYTF. Here the CDR3 DNA reads TGTGCCAGCAGCTTAGCGACAGGCACCGGTTATGGCTACACCTTC.

This clonotype has ten or more counts. The V gene is TRBV9, the J gene TRBJ2-4; possibly TRBD2 for D (6 bases). The CDR3 is 16 amino acids. V lost 0 bases to trimming and J lost 0 bases, with 10 bases between them. Germline lookup yields CDR1 SGDLS and CDR2 YYNGEE. The CDR3: CASSVGGDLAKNIQYF. CDR3 sequence (DNA): TGTGCCAGCAGCGTAGGCGGGGACCTAGCCAAAAACATTCAGTACTTC.

This clonotype was counted ten times or more. The chain recombines TRBV29-1 with TRBJ2-2, with TRBD2 identical over 9 bases. Germline CDR1 is SQVTM and CDR2 is ANQGSEA. The CDR3 spans 14 residues. With 4 bases clipped from V and 5 bases from J, the junction kept 5 bases outside the gene matches. The DNA of the CDR3 is TGCAGCGTTGGCGCGGGAGGGCCGACCGGGGAGCTGTTTTTT. Translation: CSVGAGGPTGELFF.

The sample holds many counts of this clonotype. The chain couples TRBV5-1 to TRBJ2-1; D not certain. The CDR3 is made up of 16 amino acids. V lost 0 bases and J lost 0, with 10 bases in between. Germline V gene data show CDR1 as SGHRS and CDR2 as YFSETQ. The CDR3 coding sequence is TGCGCCAGCAGCTTGGTTGGCAGCAGCTCCTACAATGAGCAGTTCTTC. This sequence encodes CASSLVGSSSYNEQFF.

The sample holds many counts of this clonotype. CDR3 loop: CSAQDSSRGGYTF. The CDR3 coding sequence is TGCAGTGCTCAAGACTCTAGCCGCGGGGGCTACACCTTC. The gene calls are TRBV20-1 and TRBJ1-2; D is ambiguous. V lost 5 bases to trimming and J lost 8 bases, with 18 bases between them. Germline CDR1 reads DFQATT; CDR2 reads SNEGSKA (reference sequence). This CDR3 comprises 13 residues.

This clonotype was seen ten or more times. This chain uses TRBV7-2 with TRBJ2-7, with D tentatively TRBD1 or TRBD2 (6 bases each). There are 15 residues in the CDR3. V was cut by 5 bases and J by 0 bases, with 14 bases left in between. The V gene's germline CDR1 is SGHTA and CDR2 FQGNSA. The CDR3 is CASSARLGGSYEQYF. CDR3 bases: TGTGCCAGCAGCGCTCGACTAGGGGGCTCCTACGAGCAGTACTTC.